This paragraph reports one T cell receptor (beta chain). Antigen: not known. This record belongs to a study of OX40 agonist ivuxolimab in advanced cancers. Study details: Earlier treatment with anti-PD-1, anti-PD-L1 or anti-CTLA-4 was permitted, and less than 50% had received some. The study's findings and limits: CD4+ and CD8+ blood T cells expanded clonally by week 6 at 0.1 to 3.0 mg/kg. The 0.1-3.0 mg/kg partial responders had among the lowest clonal expansion. No determination was made of the antigen specificity of the expanded peripheral T cells.

Germline-derived CDR1 and CDR2 are MDHEN and SYDVKM. The CDR3 consists of 12 residues. V dropped 6 bases and J dropped 4 bases, with 9 bases sitting between them. Produced via immunoSEQ multiplex PCR; TCRdb's table is partial and in-frame only. The table includes approximately 86,000 clones, 92% detected once. The clonotype originates from an adult with an advanced solid tumor such as melanoma, head and neck, liver or kidney cancer. V and J are TRBV28 and TRBJ1-2; no clear D. This specimen consisted of CD4+ or CD8+ T cells sorted from blood, obtained in a trial of the OX40 agonist ivuxolimab. This chain's CDR3 is CASSPGVYGYTF. Here the CDR3 DNA reads TGTGCCAGCAGCCCGGGAGTCTATGGCTACACCTTC.